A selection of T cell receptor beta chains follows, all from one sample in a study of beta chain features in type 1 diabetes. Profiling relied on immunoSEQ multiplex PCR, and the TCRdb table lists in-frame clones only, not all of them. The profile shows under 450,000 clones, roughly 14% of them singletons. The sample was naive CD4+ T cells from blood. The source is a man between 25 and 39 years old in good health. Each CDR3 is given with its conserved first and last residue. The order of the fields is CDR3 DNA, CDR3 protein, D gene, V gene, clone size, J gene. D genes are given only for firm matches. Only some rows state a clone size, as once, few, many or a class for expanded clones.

DNA: TGTGCCAGCAGTTCCCAAAACATTCAGTACTTC
CDR3: CASSSQNIQYF
D: NA
V: TRBV5-4
size: few
J: TRBJ2-4

DNA: TGCGCCAGCAGCTTGGTGCGAGGAGGATCCTACGAGCAGTACTTC
CDR3: CASSLVRGGSYEQYF
D: NA
V: TRBV5-1
size: NA
J: TRBJ2-7

DNA: TGTGCCATCAGACAGGGACTAGAAGTTGGGGAGCAGTTCTTC
CDR3: CAIRQGLEVGEQFF
D: TRBD2
V: TRBV10-3
size: NA
J: TRBJ2-1

DNA: TGTGCCAGCAGCTTGGATGCTAGCGGGAACAATGAGCAGTTCTTC
CDR3: CASSLDASGNNEQFF
D: TRBD2
V: TRBV5-4
size: few
J: TRBJ2-1

DNA: TGTGCCAGCAGCTTAGAGGGACTAGCGGGAGGCCGGGATACGCAGTATTTT
CDR3: CASSLEGLAGGRDTQYF
D: TRBD2
V: TRBV11-3
size: NA
J: TRBJ2-3

DNA: TGTGCCAGCAGCCCGCCGGGACTAGCGGGAGTCGTGGATACGCAGTATTTT
CDR3: CASSPPGLAGVVDTQYF
D: TRBD2
V: TRBV7-9
size: NA
J: TRBJ2-3

DNA: TGTGCCAGTAGAAGTGCGGGAGGATTGTTCTTC
CDR3: CASRSAGGLFF
D: TRBD2
V: TRBV19
size: few
J: TRBJ2-1

DNA: TGTGCCAGCAGCACCCCGGGACAGGGAACAGATACGCAGTATTTT
CDR3: CASSTPGQGTDTQYF
D: TRBD1
V: TRBV5-6
size: few
J: TRBJ2-3

DNA: TGTGCCAGCAGTGATTGGGGTAACACAGATACGCAGTATTTT
CDR3: CASSDWGNTDTQYF
D: NA
V: TRBV6-5
size: few
J: TRBJ2-3

DNA: TGTGCCAGCAGCCCACCCCGACAGGGGAGGTTCAATGAGCAGTTCTTC
CDR3: CASSPPRQGRFNEQFF
D: TRBD1
V: TRBV14
size: few
J: TRBJ2-1

DNA: TGTGCCTGGAGAGGACAGGGGAACACTGAAGCTTTCTTT
CDR3: CAWRGQGNTEAFF
D: TRBD1
V: TRBV30
size: few
J: TRBJ1-1

DNA: TGTGCCAGCAGCTTGGATAGCGCTCCGAACACCGGGGAGCTGTTTTTT
CDR3: CASSLDSAPNTGELFF
D: NA
V: TRBV5-4
size: NA
J: TRBJ2-2

DNA: TGTGCCAGCTCACGATCTTCTAGCGGACAAGAGACCCAGTACTTC
CDR3: CASSRSSSGQETQYF
D: TRBD2
V: TRBV18
size: NA
J: TRBJ2-5

DNA: TGTGCCTGGAGTGTACTAGCGGGAGGGCCGCGAGAGACCCAGTACTTC
CDR3: CAWSVLAGGPRETQYF
D: TRBD2
V: TRBV30
size: few
J: TRBJ2-5

DNA: TGTGCCAGCAGTTACTCTGGTTTCTCTGAAGCTTTCTTT
CDR3: CASSYSGFSEAFF
D: NA
V: TRBV6-5
size: NA
J: TRBJ1-1

DNA: TGCGCCAGCAGCATGACATTGGATGAAGCTTTCTTT
CDR3: CASSMTLDEAFF
D: NA
V: TRBV5-1
size: NA
J: TRBJ1-1

DNA: TGCAGTGCTCTCGAAAATGAGCAGTTCTTC
CDR3: CSALENEQFF
D: NA
V: TRBV20-1
size: few
J: TRBJ2-1

DNA: TGTGCCAGCTCACAATTACAGGGCCACGAGCAGTACTTC
CDR3: CASSQLQGHEQYF
D: NA
V: TRBV18
size: few
J: TRBJ2-7

DNA: TGCGCCAGCACCACGGAACCCATCGGGGCCAACGTCCTGACTTTC
CDR3: CASTTEPIGANVLTF
D: NA
V: TRBV4-1
size: NA
J: TRBJ2-6

DNA: TGCGCCAGCAGCTTGGCGGGATCAGATACGCAGTATTTT
CDR3: CASSLAGSDTQYF
D: NA
V: TRBV5-1
size: NA
J: TRBJ2-3

DNA: TGCGCCAGCAGCTCCGCGACGCGGGTGGAGACCCAGTACTTC
CDR3: CASSSATRVETQYF
D: NA
V: TRBV5-1
size: NA
J: TRBJ2-5

DNA: TGTGCCAGCAGCTTAGCATTGGAGACCCAGTACTTC
CDR3: CASSLALETQYF
D: NA
V: TRBV7-8
size: few
J: TRBJ2-5

DNA: TGCGCCAGCAGCTTTTCCAGCGGACATAACAATGAGCAGTTCTTC
CDR3: CASSFSSGHNNEQFF
D: NA
V: TRBV5-1
size: NA
J: TRBJ2-1

DNA: TGTGCCAGCTCACCAAGGGAATCAAACTACGAGCAGTACTTC
CDR3: CASSPRESNYEQYF
D: NA
V: TRBV18
size: NA
J: TRBJ2-7

DNA: TGTGCCAGCAGCTTGTGGGGGGCCAACGTCCTGACTTTC
CDR3: CASSLWGANVLTF
D: NA
V: TRBV5-6
size: few
J: TRBJ2-6

DNA: TGTGCCAGCATCACTAGCGGGGGCTCCTACAATGAGCAGTTCTTC
CDR3: CASITSGGSYNEQFF
D: TRBD2
V: TRBV19
size: few
J: TRBJ2-1

DNA: TGTGCCAGCAGCCCCTTACCCTACGGTAGCTTC
CDR3: CASSPLPYGSF
D: NA
V: TRBV7-9
size: few
J: TRBJ1-2

DNA: TGTGCTAGTTCGGTGGGTACGCAGTATTTT
CDR3: CASSVGTQYF
D: NA
V: TRBV12-5
size: NA
J: TRBJ2-3

DNA: TGTGCCAGCAACCGTAGCGGGACAGCTTACAATGAGCAGTTCTTC
CDR3: CASNRSGTAYNEQFF
D: NA
V: TRBV7-9
size: NA
J: TRBJ2-1

DNA: TGCGCCAGCAGCCAAGTAAGACAGTCCCATATTGAAAACATTCAGTACTTC
CDR3: CASSQVRQSHIENIQYF
D: NA
V: TRBV4-1
size: NA
J: TRBJ2-4

DNA: TGTGCCAGCAGTGAACGGCGGGGGTCTGAGGATGAGCAGTTCTTC
CDR3: CASSERRGSEDEQFF
D: TRBD2
V: TRBV2
size: few
J: TRBJ2-1

DNA: TGTGCCAGCAGTTACTCACAGTACACAGATACGCAGTATTTT
CDR3: CASSYSQYTDTQYF
D: NA
V: TRBV6-5
size: NA
J: TRBJ2-3

DNA: TGTGCCAGCAATAGGGGCTCTGGCTACACCTTC
CDR3: CASNRGSGYTF
D: NA
V: TRBV25-1
size: NA
J: TRBJ1-2

DNA: TGTGCCAGCAGCCTTACGGACAGGCAGGCCCAGTACTTC
CDR3: CASSLTDRQAQYF
D: TRBD1
V: TRBV14
size: NA
J: TRBJ2-5

DNA: TGCAGTGCCCTTGGGGGGGTGTGGGCTTTCTTT
CDR3: CSALGGVWAFF
D: NA
V: TRBV20-1
size: NA
J: TRBJ1-1

DNA: TGTGCCAGCAGTGAGCTAAGTAACTCCTACGAGCAGTACTTC
CDR3: CASSELSNSYEQYF
D: NA
V: TRBV2
size: NA
J: TRBJ2-7

DNA: TGTGCCAGTAGCGTGGGGGGAGACAATGAGCAGTTCTTC
CDR3: CASSVGGDNEQFF
D: NA
V: TRBV19
size: few
J: TRBJ2-1

DNA: TGTGCCATCAATCTAGCGGGGGGAGCTGCAGATACGCAGTATTTT
CDR3: CAINLAGGAADTQYF
D: TRBD2
V: TRBV10-3
size: NA
J: TRBJ2-3

DNA: TGTGCCAGCAGCGTAGGGACAGCGGGACCCGGGGAGCTGTTTTTT
CDR3: CASSVGTAGPGELFF
D: NA
V: TRBV9
size: NA
J: TRBJ2-2